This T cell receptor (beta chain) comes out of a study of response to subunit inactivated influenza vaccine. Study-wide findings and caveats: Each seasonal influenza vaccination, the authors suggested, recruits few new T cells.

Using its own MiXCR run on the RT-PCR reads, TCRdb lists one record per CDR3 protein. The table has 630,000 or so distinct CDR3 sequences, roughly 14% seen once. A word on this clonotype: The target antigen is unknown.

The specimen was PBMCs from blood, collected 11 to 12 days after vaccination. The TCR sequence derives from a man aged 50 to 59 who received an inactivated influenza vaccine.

The CDR3 region has the DNA TGCGCCAGCATGGATCCTGGGCGGGAAAAACTGTTTTTT. This codes for CASMDPGREKLFF. V usage is TRBV4-1 and J usage is TRBJ1-4; D is uncertain. Trimming took 7 bases from V and 8 from J, leaving 14 bases between them. Germline CDR1 MGHRA, CDR2 YSYEKL. This CDR3 has 13 amino acids.